This entry is about one T cell receptor beta chain. Germline-derived CDR1 and CDR2 are MNHEY and SMNVEV (reference sequence). The CDR3 is 17 amino acids. The trim removed 0 bases at V and 4 bases at J, leaving 7 bases unmatched. This record belongs to a study of blood T cell repertoires in COVID-19. Clones were read by immunoSEQ multiplex PCR, and TCRdb kept only the in-frame ones, dropping some. Found here are about 120,000 clones, roughly nine tenths of them singletons; the top ten hold 28%. The material sequenced was peripheral blood. The gene calls are TRBV27 and TRBJ1-4, with 8 bases aligning to TRBD1. The source is a man aged 65 to 85 with active or convalescent COVID-19. CDR3 amino acids: CASSLSSRTGINEKLFF. CDR3 coding DNA: TGTGCCAGCAGTTTATCGAGTAGGACAGGGATTAATGAAAAACTGTTTTTT.